The 21 T cell receptor beta chains in this list originate from one sample, sequenced in a study of T-cell reconstitution after alpha-beta-depleted transplantation in children. Preparing the TCRbeta library involved the use of unique molecular identifiers. TCRdb analysed the PCR reads with MiXCR anew, one entry per CDR3 protein. Of about 690,000 distinct CDR3 sequences listed, approximately 17% were seen once; the top ten hold about 1.1%. This material consisted of PBMCs from the stem cell graft donor, taken from the stem cell graft. These receptors all come from a human donor who donated a stem cell graft to a child with acute myeloid leukemia.

In its sample, this clonotype was seen many times. The rearrangement joins TRBV20-1 to TRBJ1-5, with TRBD1 identical over 9 bases. This CDR3 contains 15 residues. The germline CDR1 and CDR2 sequences are DFQATT and SNEGSKA (reference sequence). The V gene end was trimmed by 3 bases and the J gene end by 0 bases; junction bases not matched to a gene: 3. The DNA for the CDR3 is TGCAGTGCTAGCGGGACAGGGTATAGCAATCAGCCCCAGCATTTT. As protein: CSASGTGYSNQPQHF.

The table lists this clonotype with many counts. J is TRBJ2-1 and V is TRBV4-3, with a possible D match to TRBD1 (5 bases). This CDR3 contains 12 residues. Germline CDR1 and CDR2: LGHNA and YSLEER. Trimming cost V 1 base and J 10 bases, with 8 bases left between them. The CDR3 nucleotides read TGCGCCAGCAGCCAAGGGCCAGGGGAGCAGTTCTTC. Its translation is CASSQGPGEQFF.

This clonotype was picked up many times. V and J are TRBV29-1 and TRBJ2-1; D is perhaps TRBD1 or TRBD2 (5 bases each). Trimming cost V 4 bases and J 4 bases, with 17 bases left between them. This CDR3 region has 15 residues. Germline lookup yields CDR1 SQVTM and CDR2 ANQGSEA. In DNA form, the CDR3 reads TGCAGCGTTGCCCCCCGGGTGGGGGTTTACAATGAGCAGTTCTTC. Its translation: CSVAPRVGVYNEQFF.

This clonotype has at least ten counts. V gene TRBV9 combines with J gene TRBJ2-1; D ambiguous. V was pared by 0 bases and J by 12 bases, with 16 bases between. The CDR3 is 14 residues long. CDR1 and CDR2 from the germline V gene are SGDLS and YYNGEE. CDR3 residues: CASSVGSVGHGQFF. CDR3 nucleotide sequence: TGTGCCAGCAGCGTAGGTTCCGTCGGTCATGGGCAGTTCTTC.

V is TRBV9 and J is TRBJ2-7; D could derive from TRBD1 or TRBD2 (5 bases each). In germline, CDR1 is SGDLS, CDR2 YYNGEE. Trimming shortened V by 0 bases and J by 3 bases, and 13 bases separated the two germline ends. The CDR3 has 15 amino acids. CDR3 nucleotide sequence: TGTGCCAGCAGCGTAGACCGGGACGGCCTCTACGAGCAGTACTTC. It encodes CASSVDRDGLYEQYF.

This clonotype was picked up many times. The chain carries TRBV20-1 and TRBJ2-1; 9 bases match TRBD1. The germline V gene encodes CDR1 DFQATT and CDR2 SNEGSKA (reference sequence). The junction had 9 bases not matched to a gene; V was cut back by 6 bases and J by 3 bases. CDR3 length equals 15 residues. The DNA for the CDR3 is TGCAGTGCAAACAGGGGGCTTTCGGACTACAATGAGCAGTTCTTC. Amino acid sequence: CSANRGLSDYNEQFF.

The chain couples TRBV24-1 to TRBJ2-5; 7 bases are shared with TRBD2. The ends lost 6 bases at V and 4 bases at J; junction bases unmatched: 7. The length of the CDR3 is 14 residues. Germline CDR1 and CDR2: KGHDR and SFDVKD. CDR3 DNA sequence: TGTGCCACCAGTCCTCAGGGAGGGCGAGAGACCCAGTACTTC. This gives the protein CATSPQGGRETQYF.

This clonotype was observed at least ten times. The rearrangement joins TRBV5-1 to TRBJ2-3; 13 nucleotides align to TRBD2. Germline V lookup: CDR1 SGHRS, CDR2 YFSETQ. This CDR3 is built from 17 residues. Losses at the gene ends were 0 bases for V and 1 base for J; bases not matched to a gene: 2. In DNA, the CDR3 is TGCGCCAGCAGCTTGGGACTAGCGGGGGGTGGCACAGATACGCAGTATTTT. Translated: CASSLGLAGGGTDTQYF.

At least ten counts were recorded for this clonotype. The chain uses TRBV12-3 or TRBV12-4 and TRBJ2-3; 8 positions match TRBD2. Trimming at V came to 5 bases and at J to 4 bases, leaving 5 bases not matched to a gene. The CDR3 covers 14 residues. The CDR3 DNA follows: TGTGCCAGCAGTGAGGGACTAGTTTCAGATACGCAGTATTTT. Translated: CASSEGLVSDTQYF.

The V gene is TRBV5-1, the J gene TRBJ2-2; the D gene is possibly TRBD1 (6 bases). There are 13 residues in the CDR3. Trimming took off 8 bases at V and 4 bases at J, with 12 bases between the two ends. Germline-derived CDR1 and CDR2 are SGHRS and YFSETQ. In DNA form, the CDR3 reads TGCGCCAGTTCGACAGGTAGCACCGGGGAGCTGTTTTTT. This codes for CASSTGSTGELFF.

V is TRBV5-1 and J is TRBJ1-4, with D unresolved. Trimming took off 1 base at V and 7 bases at J, with 14 bases between the two ends. Germline CDR1 and CDR2: SGHRS and YFSETQ. The CDR3 consists of 15 residues. The CDR3 protein is CASSLRPREREKLFF. As DNA, the CDR3 is TGCGCCAGCAGCTTGCGACCGCGGGAGCGTGAAAAACTGTTTTTT. Supplemented by reference TRBV5-1 and TRBJ1-4, the full variable domain reads KAGVTQTPRYLIKTRGQQVTLSCSPISGHRSVSWYQQTPGQGLQFLFEYFSETQRNKGNFPGRFSGRQFSNSRSEMNVSTLELGDSALYLCASSLRPREREKLFFGSGTQLSVL.

This clonotype came up many times. This chain uses TRBV20-1 with TRBJ2-7; TRBD1 matches at 7 bases. This CDR3 spans 15 amino acids. The trim removed 1 base at V and 3 bases at J, leaving 9 bases unmatched. Per germline, CDR1 DFQATT and CDR2 SNEGSKA (reference sequence). CDR3 coding DNA: TGCAGTGCTAGAGCTGACCGGGACAGTTACTACGAGCAGTACTTC. This encodes CSARADRDSYYEQYF.

This clonotype showed up many times. J is TRBJ2-7 and V is TRBV7-2, with TRBD2 matching 7 bases. The germline V gene encodes CDR1 SGHTA and CDR2 FQGNSA. The CDR3 extends over 15 amino acids. V gave up 3 bases and J gave up 0 bases; unmatched junction bases: 5. CDR3 amino acids: CASSFTGGSSYEQYF. Written as DNA, the CDR3 is TGTGCCAGCAGCTTTACCGGGGGGAGCTCCTACGAGCAGTACTTC.

This rearrangement joins TRBV9 to TRBJ1-2; D is uncertain. This CDR3 region has 12 residues. The germline V and J ends were trimmed by 4 bases and 8 bases, with 12 bases remaining between them. Germline values: CDR1 SGDLS, CDR2 YYNGEE. CDR3 loop: CASSPPGEGYTF. The CDR3, as DNA: TGTGCCAGCAGCCCCCCAGGAGAGGGCTACACCTTC.

The V gene is TRBV28, the J gene TRBJ1-5, with TRBD1 as a possible D gene (5 bases). CDR1 MDHEN and CDR2 SYDVKM come from the germline V gene. V dropped 8 bases and J dropped 5 bases, with 16 bases sitting between them. CDR3 length: 14 residues. CDR3 in DNA: TGTGCCAGCCTGACGGGGGGAACGGATCAGCCCCAGCATTTT. Protein sequence: CASLTGGTDQPQHF.

The table lists this clonotype with many counts. This chain connects TRBV29-1 to TRBJ2-7, with a weak D call TRBD2 (6 bases). Germline V gene data show CDR1 as SQVTM and CDR2 as ANQGSEA. Deletions cut 3 bases from V and 1 base from J, with 16 bases between. The CDR3 totals 15 residues. The CDR3 nucleotides read TGCAGCGTTGAGGTGGAGGGTCTAAGGTCCTACGAGCAGTACTTC. It codes for CSVEVEGLRSYEQYF.

V and J are TRBV11-1 and TRBJ2-1, with unresolved D. With 5 bases removed from V and 4 bases from J, the gap between germline ends came to 15 bases. This CDR3 comprises 15 residues. Germline CDR1 is SGHAT and CDR2 is FQDESV (reference sequence). The CDR3 protein is CASSPGLSTYNEQFF. The CDR3, as DNA: TGTGCCAGCAGCCCCGGATTGTCCACTTACAATGAGCAGTTCTTC.

This clonotype has a count of ten or more. The chain is built from TRBV15 and TRBJ1-5, with unresolved D. CDR3 length: 15 amino acids. Per the germline V gene, CDR1 is LNHNV and CDR2 is YYDKDF (reference sequence). Trimming removed 5 bases from V and 0 bases from J, with 11 bases in between. The DNA of the CDR3 is TGTGCCACCAGCGTCGAAAGGCGTAGCAATCAGCCCCAGCATTTT. Amino acids: CATSVERRSNQPQHF.

This clonotype has at least ten counts. The V and J genes are TRBV20-1 and TRBJ1-1; 8 bases match TRBD1. Germline-derived CDR1 and CDR2 are DFQATT and SNEGSKA (reference sequence). The CDR3 spans 13 residues. Germline trimming cut 6 bases from V and 5 bases from J; bases unmatched to any gene: 8. CDR3 region: CSAVTGVGTEAFF. The CDR3 nucleotides read TGCAGTGCCGTGACAGGGGTGGGAACTGAAGCTTTCTTT.

The chain is built from TRBV7-2 and TRBJ1-2, with 7 bases lining up with TRBD1. This CDR3 is 12 amino acids long. The J segment lost 9 bases and the V segment lost 3 bases, leaving 4 bases of the junction unmatched. Germline V gene sequence: CDR1 SGHTA, CDR2 FQGNSA. This CDR3 reads CASSLTGMSYTF. CDR3 in DNA: TGTGCCAGCAGCTTGACAGGGATGAGCTACACCTTC.

Many counts were recorded for this clonotype. The genes are TRBV20-1 and TRBJ1-1; D is perhaps TRBD1 (5 bases). Germline lookup yields CDR1 DFQATT and CDR2 SNEGSKA (reference sequence). This CDR3 spans 15 amino acids. V was pared by 3 bases and J by 3 bases, with 17 bases between. The CDR3 sequence is CSASLNRKGDTEAFF. The CDR3, as DNA: TGCAGTGCTAGTCTCAATCGTAAAGGGGACACTGAAGCTTTCTTT.